Each of the 24 T cell receptor beta chains below was sequenced from the same sample in a study of identical twins. MiXCR, run by TCRdb on the 5' RACE reads, gives a single entry per CDR3 protein. Of roughly 690,000 distinct CDR3 sequences listed, 21% are singletons. The sample was also linked to a second study, of T cells expressing NK-cell markers.

Input material: PBMCs. These TCRs come from a woman aged 18-30 years in good health.

This clonotype came up once. The CDR3 is CASSQDRAGNNEQFF. CDR3 DNA: TGCGCCAGCAGCCAAGATAGGGCAGGAAACAATGAGCAGTTCTTC. J is TRBJ2-1 and V is TRBV4-3, with unresolved D. The germline gives CDR1 LGHNA, CDR2 YSLEER. This CDR3 has 15 residues. The V end lost 0 bases, the J end lost 5 bases, and 11 bases lay between the germline ends.

This clonotype was counted only a few times. This chain connects TRBV20-1 to TRBJ1-2; no clear D. V lost 3 bases and J 1 base, leaving 9 bases between the germline ends. Germline V gene data show CDR1 as DFQATT and CDR2 as SNEGSKA (reference sequence). The length of the CDR3 is 13 residues. CDR3: CSARADLNYGYTF. The CDR3 region has the DNA TGCAGTGCTAGGGCCGACCTTAACTATGGCTACACCTTC.

This clonotype was counted a few times. The rearrangement uses TRBV7-2 and TRBJ1-5; D remains ambiguous. Trimming shortened V by 4 bases and J by 5 bases, and 12 bases separated the two germline ends. This CDR3 is built from 14 residues. Germline assignment: CDR1 SGHTA and CDR2 FQGNSA. DNA for the CDR3: TGTGCCAGCAGCTCAGACACAGTATATCAGCCCCAGCATTTT. Translation gives CASSSDTVYQPQHF.

This clonotype was seen at least ten times. The gene calls are TRBV20-1 and TRBJ1-4; 7 positions agree with TRBD1. This CDR3 contains 13 residues. The germline V gene encodes CDR1 DFQATT and CDR2 SNEGSKA (reference sequence). With 3 bases clipped from V and 8 bases from J, the junction kept 6 bases outside the gene matches. CDR3 amino acids: CSARNRGGEKLFF. DNA of the CDR3: TGCAGTGCTAGGAACAGGGGAGGCGAAAAACTGTTTTTT.

There are a few counts of this clonotype. The chain uses TRBV10-3 and TRBJ2-1; D gene unclear. This CDR3 spans 14 amino acids. Germline V CDR1 and CDR2: ENHRY, SYGVKD. Trimming cost V 3 bases and J 5 bases, with 11 bases left between them. The CDR3 is CAISEARTDNEQFF. CDR3 bases: TGTGCCATCAGTGAAGCGAGGACCGACAATGAGCAGTTCTTC.

This clonotype turned up a few times. The V call is TRBV20-1, the J call TRBJ2-3; tentatively, D is TRBD1 or TRBD2 (5 bases each). Per the germline V gene, CDR1 is DFQATT and CDR2 is SNEGSKA (reference sequence). The CDR3 is 15 amino acids. Trimming shortened V by 0 bases and J by 2 bases, and 12 bases separated the two germline ends. CDR3: CSAREVGAYTDTQYF. CDR3 DNA: TGCAGTGCTAGAGAAGTCGGGGCCTACACAGATACGCAGTATTTT.

This clonotype occurred many times. The genes are TRBV10-3 and TRBJ2-3; TRBD2 aligns across 13 bases. Germline V gene lookup returns CDR1 ENHRY and CDR2 SYGVKD. The CDR3 has 16 residues. Trimming removed 8 bases from V and 2 bases from J; junction bases left unmatched: 7. The CDR3 DNA reads as TGTGCCATCGGGAAGGGACTAGCGGGGATCACAGATACGCAGTATTTT. Translation: CAIGKGLAGITDTQYF.

The J gene is TRBJ2-7, the V gene TRBV20-1, with D hard to call. Between the trimmed V and J ends, which lost 6 bases and 4 bases, there was a span of 10 bases. This CDR3 contains 11 residues. Per germline, CDR1 DFQATT and CDR2 SNEGSKA (reference sequence). CDR3 amino acids: CSASRVYEQYF. The CDR3 region has the DNA TGCAGTGCGAGTAGGGTATACGAGCAGTACTTC.

This clonotype came up many times. V gene TRBV12-3 or TRBV12-4 combines with J gene TRBJ2-1; unclear D gene. There are 11 residues in the CDR3. Trimming shortened V by 1 base and J by 13 bases, and 8 bases separated the two germline ends. CDR3 nucleotides: TGTGCCAGCAGTTTAGGCCTGGAACAGTTCTTC. It encodes CASSLGLEQFF.

The chain recombines TRBV6-1 with TRBJ2-7; D gene ambiguous. Germline CDR1 and CDR2: MNHNS and SASEGT. The V end lost 6 bases, the J end lost 0 bases, and 15 bases lay between the germline ends. CDR3 length equals 15 residues. CDR3 nucleotides: TGTGCCAGCAGAGACGGACCCACCGGCTCCTACGAGCAGTACTTC. Its protein is CASRDGPTGSYEQYF.

V and J are TRBV11-2 and TRBJ2-1; possibly TRBD1 for D (6 bases). V was trimmed by 0 bases and J by 6 bases, leaving 12 bases between them. The length of the CDR3 is 15 residues. CDR1 and CDR2 from the germline V gene are SGHAT and FQNNGV. This chain's CDR3 is CASSLDTGIFNEQFF. The CDR3 nucleotides are TGTGCCAGCAGCTTAGACACAGGGATCTTCAATGAGCAGTTCTTC.

The sample holds a few counts of this clonotype. The chain's CDR3 is CASSPQGYLSPKTQYF. In DNA form, the CDR3 reads TGTGCCAGCAGCCCCCAAGGGTATCTATCCCCAAAGACCCAGTACTTC. The chain carries TRBV7-2 and TRBJ2-5; D not certain. The CDR3 has 16 amino acids. CDR1 is SGHTA, CDR2 FQGNSA, per germline. The V gene lost 5 bases and the J gene lost 6 bases, with 22 bases spanning the gap.

This clonotype was seen more than once but under ten times. The rearrangement uses TRBV7-9 and TRBJ2-3; 8 nucleotides line up with TRBD1. V was pared by 1 base and J by 1 base, with 7 bases of the junction left unmatched. Germline lookup yields CDR1 SEHNR and CDR2 FQNEAQ (reference sequence). CDR3 length: 17 amino acids. The CDR3 loop reads CASSLGSRGLRTDTQYF. DNA of the CDR3: TGTGCCAGCAGCTTAGGGAGCAGGGGGCTTCGCACAGATACGCAGTATTTT.

This rearrangement joins TRBV6-1 to TRBJ2-3, with no clear D. Germline lookup yields CDR1 MNHNS and CDR2 SASEGT. The CDR3 totals 15 residues. The V and J ends lost 6 bases and 3 bases respectively, with 16 bases between them. The CDR3 is CASSTRRVETDTQYF. CDR3 sequence (DNA): TGTGCCAGCAGCACGCGTCGGGTGGAGACAGATACGCAGTATTTT.

A few counts support this clonotype. The genes are TRBV7-9 and TRBJ2-3; 9 bases fit TRBD2. V gave up 3 bases and J gave up 2 bases; unmatched junction bases: 6. Looked up from germline, CDR1 is SEHNR and CDR2 is FQNEAQ (reference sequence). This CDR3 is built from 16 residues. The CDR3: CASSLPSSGVTDTQYF. In DNA, the CDR3 is TGTGCCAGCAGCTTGCCCTCTAGCGGGGTCACAGATACGCAGTATTTT.

V gene TRBV6-1 combines with J gene TRBJ2-3; 11 nucleotides line up with TRBD2. The length of the CDR3 is 15 residues. V was clipped by 6 bases and J by 4 bases; unmatched bases: 6. In germline, CDR1 is MNHNS, CDR2 SASEGT. CDR3 sequence (DNA): TGTGCCAGCAGGATAGCGGGAGGGCCATCAGATACGCAGTATTTT. Its protein is CASRIAGGPSDTQYF.

The V and J genes are TRBV5-1 and TRBJ2-2, with 7 bases fitting TRBD1. V lost 6 bases, J lost 2 bases, and 7 bases stayed unmatched. The CDR3 is made up of 15 amino acids. The germline gives CDR1 SGHRS, CDR2 YFSETQ. In nucleotides, the CDR3 is TGCGCCAGCAAGAGCGACAGGGTTAACACCGGGGAGCTGTTTTTT. Its protein product is CASKSDRVNTGELFF.

This clonotype was counted only a few times. This chain links TRBV6-1 with TRBJ2-3, with D hard to call. Germline V gene lookup returns CDR1 MNHNS and CDR2 SASEGT. This CDR3 comprises 15 residues. Trimming removed 8 bases from V and 0 bases from J, with 15 bases in between. CDR3 sequence reads: CASLSRRYSTDTQYF. In DNA form, the CDR3 reads TGTGCCAGCTTAAGTCGGCGGTATAGCACAGATACGCAGTATTTT.

Points on this clonotype: A much larger clone lies a single base off, so this may be a read error. This rearrangement joins TRBV28 to TRBJ1-5, with 9 nucleotides matching TRBD1. Per germline, CDR1 MDHEN and CDR2 SYDVKM. Unmatched junction bases numbered 2, after V lost 2 bases and J lost 6 bases. CDR3 size: 14 residues. As DNA, the CDR3 is TGTGCCAGCAGTTTAGGGACAGGGACTCAGCCCCAGCATTTT. Its translation is CASSLGTGTQPQHF.

This clonotype was observed at least ten times. V is TRBV4-1 and J is TRBJ2-3; 8 bases are a match to TRBD2. The CDR3 covers 16 residues. V shed 4 bases and J 5 bases; nucleotides not matched to a gene: 11. The germline V gene encodes CDR1 MGHRA and CDR2 YSYEKL. CDR3 nucleotides: TGCGCCAGCAGCCGCGGAGGAGCGGGAGTCGTAGATACGCAGTATTTT. This sequence encodes CASSRGGAGVVDTQYF.

This rearrangement joins TRBV18 to TRBJ2-1; D is uncertain. V was trimmed by 2 bases and J by 8 bases, leaving 13 bases between them. The CDR3 has 14 amino acids. The germline V gene has CDR1 KGHSH and CDR2 LQKENI. The CDR3, as DNA: TGTGCCAGCTCACCAGGGGTAGCCCGGGATGAGCAGTTCTTC. It encodes CASSPGVARDEQFF.

V and J are TRBV4-3 and TRBJ2-2; 7 nucleotides agree with TRBD2. The trim removed 0 bases at V and 1 base at J, leaving 5 bases unmatched. Germline V CDR1 and CDR2: LGHNA, YSLEER. The CDR3 extends over 17 amino acids. The DNA of the CDR3 is TGCGCCAGCAGCCAAGATCGGGGAGGGAGGAACACCGGGGAGCTGTTTTTT. As protein: CASSQDRGGRNTGELFF.

This clonotype occurred a few times. The chain links TRBV5-1 to TRBJ1-2; D is undetermined. The CDR3 runs to 13 residues. Between the trimmed V and J ends, which lost 0 bases and 4 bases, there was a span of 7 bases. Germline values: CDR1 SGHRS, CDR2 YFSETQ. CDR3 coding DNA: TGCGCCAGCAGCTTGGAGGCTCTCTATGGCTACACCTTC. This sequence encodes CASSLEALYGYTF.

This clonotype was seen more than once but under ten times. The chain couples TRBV12-3 or TRBV12-4 to TRBJ2-7; D is ambiguous. V shed 6 bases and J shed 5 bases, with 11 bases lying between them. There are 12 residues in the CDR3. CDR3 protein: CASSLNGDEQYF. DNA of the CDR3: TGTGCCAGCAGCCTCAACGGAGACGAGCAGTACTTC.